The source of this T cell receptor (beta chain) is a study of response to subunit inactivated influenza vaccine. Study conclusions and caveats: The authors proposed limited new T cell recruitment per seasonal influenza vaccination.

TCRdb reprocessed the RT-PCR reads via MiXCR and lists one record per CDR3 protein. The data show about 160,000 distinct CDR3 sequences, approximately 10% seen once. The ends lost 0 bases at V and 6 bases at J; junction bases unmatched: 1. The CDR3 totals 14 residues. Germline V CDR1 and CDR2: SGHRS, YFSETQ. This clonotype has only a few counts. Its antigen is currently unknown. The sequence was collected from a man in his fifties who received an inactivated influenza vaccine. The sample here was non-naive T cells sorted from PBMCs, taken about 40 days after vaccination. The chain couples TRBV5-1 to TRBJ2-2, with 8 nucleotides matching TRBD1. The CDR3 DNA sequence: TGCGCCAGCAGCTTGGGGACAGGGTCCGGGGAGCTGTTTTTT. Protein: CASSLGTGSGELFF.